The 27 T cell receptor beta chains below all came from one sample that was sequenced in a study (TCRdb year 2016). Library preparation employed RT-PCR. Sequencing relied on an Illumina MiSeq. The public reads were reanalyzed by TCRdb: fastp trimming at Q25, MiXCR alignment, in-frame beta chains only. Records with the same CDR3 protein are collapsed into one entry carrying the most frequent genes and DNA. For this sample there are more than 600,000 distinct CDR3 sequences; 11% to 15% appear just once. Roughly 4% of the sample rests with the top ten. The sample consisted of memory CD4+ T cells from blood. These TCRs come from a female donor in good health, serving as a healthy control.

V gene TRBV3-1 combines with J gene TRBJ1-2, with D hard to call. This CDR3 has 13 amino acids. Germline-derived CDR1 and CDR2 are LGHDT and YNNKEL (reference sequence). The V and J ends lost 1 base and 7 bases respectively, with 10 bases between them. In DNA form, the CDR3 reads TGTGCCAGCAGCCAAGCAGGTGCCACTGGCTACACCTTC. It encodes CASSQAGATGYTF.

The CDR3 coding sequence is TGTGCCACCAGTGATCCCGGACTAGCGCGGATACGAGGAGGTAATGAGCAGTTCTTC. It specifies CATSDPGLARIRGGNEQFF. This chain connects TRBV24-1 to TRBJ2-1; the match to TRBD2 covers 9 bases. Germline V lookup: CDR1 KGHDR, CDR2 SFDVKD. There are 19 residues in the CDR3. The V gene end was trimmed by 3 bases and the J gene end by 7 bases; junction bases not matched to a gene: 18.

This clonotype was counted a few times. The rearrangement joins TRBV4-3 to TRBJ2-6; D uncertain. V was trimmed by 0 bases and J by 0 bases, leaving 15 bases between them. The CDR3 sequence is 19 residues long. In germline, CDR1 is LGHNA, CDR2 YSLEER. In nucleotides, the CDR3 is TGCGCCAGCAGCCAAGAGTTGTCCATATGGGCCTCTGGGGCCAACGTCCTGACTTTC. Protein sequence: CASSQELSIWASGANVLTF.

This clonotype showed up just a few times. The chain carries TRBV7-2 and TRBJ2-5; possible D gene TRBD1, 5 bases. The germline V and J ends were trimmed by 2 bases and 5 bases, with 18 bases remaining between them. The CDR3 runs to 16 residues. Germline-derived CDR1 and CDR2 are SGHTA and FQGNSA. CDR3 region: CASSLNSPGSQETQYF. The DNA for the CDR3 is TGTGCCAGCAGCTTAAATTCACCAGGGTCCCAGGAGACCCAGTACTTC.

The chain couples TRBV15 to TRBJ1-3; D is unresolved. The CDR3 has 12 residues. Germline CDR1 LNHNV, CDR2 YYDKDF (reference sequence). V was shortened by 5 bases and J by 4 bases, with 6 bases between the two germline ends. The chain's CDR3 is CATSSHGNTIYF. The DNA of the CDR3 is TGTGCCACCAGCTCGCACGGAAACACCATATATTTT. Looking up the rest from reference TRBV15 and TRBJ1-3 gives the full variable domain: DAMVIQNPRYQVTQFGKPVTLSCSQTLNHNVMYWYQQKSSQAPKLLFHYYDKDFNNEADTPDNFQSRRPNTSFCFLDIRSPGLGDTAMYLCATSSHGNTIYFGEGSWLTVV.

The sample holds many counts of this clonotype. The V call is TRBV3-1, the J call TRBJ2-7; 7 nucleotides align to TRBD1. Germline assignment: CDR1 LGHDT and CDR2 YNNKEL (reference sequence). This CDR3 has 12 residues. V trimming: 5 bases; J trimming: 9 bases; junction bases outside the gene matches: 7. As DNA, the CDR3 is TGTGCCAGCAGCTACCAGGGGGTTGGGCAGTACTTC. Its protein product is CASSYQGVGQYF.

Comments on this clonotype: A read error is possible here, since a much larger clone lies one base away. The genes are TRBV25-1 and TRBJ2-5, with TRBD2 matching 13 bases. Germline CDR1 and CDR2: MGHDK and SYGVNS. The CDR3 loop spans 18 amino acids. The CDR3 nucleotides are TGTGCCAGCAGTGACCCGGGACTAGCGGGGCGGTGGAGAGAGACCCTGTACTTC. This encodes CASSDPGLAGRWRETLYF.

The V call is TRBV9, the J call TRBJ2-1; D is ambiguous. V was cut by 2 bases and J by 0 bases, with 6 bases left in between. The germline CDR1 and CDR2 sequences are SGDLS and YYNGEE. This CDR3 is 14 amino acids long. CDR3 amino acids: CASSVASSYNEQFF. As DNA, the CDR3 is TGTGCCAGCAGCGTCGCAAGCTCCTACAATGAGCAGTTCTTC.

In this sample, this clonotype turned up a few times. This chain links TRBV28 with TRBJ2-1; D may be TRBD1 (5 bases). Germline CDR1 and CDR2: MDHEN and SYDVKM. With 7 bases removed from V and 5 bases from J, the gap between germline ends came to 21 bases. This CDR3 spans 16 amino acids. The CDR3 sequence is CASISTQGARNNEQFF. Written as DNA, the CDR3 is TGTGCCAGCATCTCGACTCAAGGGGCCCGAAACAATGAGCAGTTCTTC.

The chain links TRBV6-1 to TRBJ2-1; 8 bases fit TRBD1. CDR3 length equals 13 residues. The germline CDR1 and CDR2 sequences are MNHNS and SASEGT. Germline trimming cut 9 bases from V and 2 bases from J; bases unmatched to any gene: 3. DNA for the CDR3: TGTGCCAGTGGGGACAGGCCCTACAATGAGCAGTTCTTC. Residues: CASGDRPYNEQFF.

This clonotype has more than one count but fewer than ten. The gene calls are TRBV20-1 and TRBJ2-3; 7 bases are a match to TRBD1. V was clipped by 7 bases and J by 3 bases; unmatched bases: 13. Germline CDR1 DFQATT, CDR2 SNEGSKA (reference sequence). This CDR3 is built from 15 residues. The DNA for the CDR3 is TGCAGTGACAGGGGTGGCTCTATGCCAACAGATACGCAGTATTTT. It yields the protein CSDRGGSMPTDTQYF.

This clonotype has just one count. This chain joins TRBV2 and TRBJ1-4; possible D gene TRBD1, 5 bases. The V end was cut by 7 bases, the J end by 4 bases, with 10 bases between. The CDR3 sequence is 13 residues long. Per germline, CDR1 SNHLY and CDR2 FYNNEI. CDR3 amino acids: CASTRGLNEKLFF. The DNA of the CDR3 is TGTGCCAGCACGAGGGGCCTTAATGAAAAACTGTTTTTT.

Only one count was recorded for this clonotype. CDR3 nucleotides: TGTGCCAGCAGCGAGGGACAGGGTTCCGTCTACGAGCAGTACTTC. This encodes CASSEGQGSVYEQYF. The chain links TRBV7-2 to TRBJ2-7, with 9 bases that match TRBD1. The CDR3 totals 15 residues. Germline trimming cut 5 bases from V and 3 bases from J; bases unmatched to any gene: 8. The V gene's germline CDR1 is SGHTA and CDR2 FQGNSA.

This clonotype showed up just a few times. The V gene is TRBV5-4, the J gene TRBJ2-4; the D gene is possibly TRBD1 (6 bases). The CDR3 runs to 16 residues. The germline CDR1 and CDR2 sequences are SGHNT and YYREEE (reference sequence). Trimming left V 0 bases short and J 3 bases short, with 13 bases between. The CDR3 DNA follows: TGTGCCAGCAGCTTGGCCGCAGGGGCTGGCAAAAACATTCAGTACTTC. Its translation is CASSLAAGAGKNIQYF.

This clonotype was seen a few times. The gene calls are TRBV5-1 and TRBJ2-5; D remains unclear. Trimming took 7 bases from V and 1 from J, leaving 5 bases between them. This CDR3 region has 11 residues. Germline V lookup: CDR1 SGHRS, CDR2 YFSETQ. CDR3 coding DNA: TGCGCCAGCGGGCCCCAAGAGACCCAGTACTTC. Protein product: CASGPQETQYF.

The rearrangement links TRBV15 to TRBJ2-5; D perhaps matches TRBD2 (5 bases). Germline loops: CDR1 LNHNV, CDR2 YYDKDF (reference sequence). Trimming shortened V by 5 bases and J by 4 bases, and 11 bases separated the two germline ends. This CDR3 comprises 13 residues. CDR3 in amino acids: CATSLDFRETQYF. DNA of the CDR3: TGTGCCACCAGCCTGGACTTTAGAGAGACCCAGTACTTC.

This rearrangement joins TRBV6-1 to TRBJ2-6, with a possible D match to TRBD1 (6 bases). This CDR3 is 19 amino acids long. Trimming removed 0 bases at V and 1 base at J, with 16 bases between. Germline CDR1 and CDR2: MNHNS and SASEGT. CDR3 loop: CASSEARQATGSGANVLTF. The CDR3 nucleotides read TGTGCCAGCAGTGAAGCCAGACAGGCCACCGGTTCTGGGGCCAACGTCCTGACTTTC.

The chain's CDR3 is CASSQDLRTDTQYF. In DNA, the CDR3 is TGTGCCAGCAGCCAAGATCTCCGCACAGATACGCAGTATTTT. This chain uses TRBV3-1 with TRBJ2-3, with D hard to call. CDR1 and CDR2 from the germline V gene are LGHDT and YNNKEL (reference sequence). V was cut by 0 bases and J by 1 base, with 5 bases left in between. This CDR3 spans 14 amino acids.

This chain links TRBV20-1 with TRBJ1-6, with 7 bases that match TRBD1. In germline, CDR1 is DFQATT, CDR2 SNEGSKA (reference sequence). Unmatched junction bases numbered 11, after V lost 0 bases and J lost 9 bases. The CDR3 has 16 residues. The CDR3 sequence is CSARDTRQGRGSPLHF. The DNA for the CDR3 is TGCAGTGCTAGAGATACTCGACAGGGCCGGGGTTCACCCCTCCACTTT.

The table lists this clonotype with a few counts. The gene calls are TRBV18 and TRBJ2-5; 14 nucleotides match TRBD2. The V segment lost 5 bases and the J segment 4 bases; nucleotides outside the gene matches: 15. This CDR3 is 19 amino acids long. The germline gives CDR1 KGHSH, CDR2 LQKENI. CDR3 protein: CASSFRAPGLAGVRETQYF. The CDR3, as DNA: TGTGCCAGCTCATTCCGGGCACCGGGACTAGCGGGAGTTCGAGAGACCCAGTACTTC. Using reference TRBV18 and TRBJ2-5 for the parts outside the CDR3, the full variable domain is NAGVMQNPRHLVRRRGQEARLRCSPMKGHSHVYWYRQLPEEGLKFMVYLQKENIIDESGMPKERFSAEFPKEGPSILRIQQVVRGDSAAYFCASSFRAPGLAGVRETQYFGPGTRLLVL.

The CDR3, as DNA: TGTGCCAGCCAATCTTGGGACAGCAAAAACATTCAGTACTTC. It yields the protein CASQSWDSKNIQYF. V usage is TRBV27 and J usage is TRBJ2-4; 7 positions agree with TRBD1. V was clipped by 8 bases and J by 3 bases; unmatched bases: 7. CDR1 and CDR2 from the germline V gene are MNHEY and SMNVEV (reference sequence). The CDR3 runs to 14 residues.

This sequence joins TRBV5-1 and TRBJ1-5; no clear D gene. V dropped 3 bases and J dropped 0 bases, with 13 bases sitting between them. Germline V gene data show CDR1 as SGHRS and CDR2 as YFSETQ. CDR3 size: 16 residues. The CDR3 coding sequence is TGCGCCAGCAGCTGGACCGGGTTGGATAGCAATCAGCCCCAGCATTTT. Its translation is CASSWTGLDSNQPQHF.

This rearrangement joins TRBV6-5 to TRBJ1-2; 7 bases map to TRBD1. The CDR3 covers 16 residues. V lost 0 bases to trimming and J lost 3 bases; unmatched junction nucleotides: 7. Germline V CDR1 and CDR2: MNHEY, SVGAGI. As DNA, the CDR3 is TGTGCCAGCAGTTACTCCTCAATAGGGACAGACTATGGCTACACCTTC. Amino acid sequence: CASSYSSIGTDYGYTF.

The genes are TRBV12-3 or TRBV12-4 and TRBJ2-1, with D unresolved. V was cut by 5 bases and J by 5 bases, with 16 bases left in between. The CDR3 has 15 residues. The CDR3 here is CASSTTWGRNNEQFF. The CDR3 DNA sequence: TGTGCCAGCAGTACCACGTGGGGTAGGAACAATGAGCAGTTCTTC.

In its sample, this clonotype was seen a few times. V and J are TRBV30 and TRBJ2-3; D is uncertain. Per the germline V gene, CDR1 is GTSNPN and CDR2 is SVGIG (reference sequence). V dropped 1 base and J dropped 6 bases, with 8 bases sitting between them. This CDR3 has 12 residues. This CDR3 is CAWSESWDTQYF. Written as DNA, the CDR3 is TGTGCCTGGAGTGAATCGTGGGATACGCAGTATTTT.

In its sample, this clonotype was seen a few times. The rearrangement uses TRBV5-1 and TRBJ2-5; D gene ambiguous. Between the trimmed V and J ends, which lost 1 base and 3 bases, there was a span of 7 bases. The CDR3 is 13 amino acids. Germline CDR1 reads SGHRS; CDR2 reads YFSETQ. The CDR3 coding sequence is TGCGCCAGCAGCTTGCGGCAGGAAGAGACCCAGTACTTC. Translating gives CASSLRQEETQYF.

The gene calls are TRBV7-6 and TRBJ1-4; 8 nucleotides match TRBD1. This CDR3 region has 19 residues. Germline CDR1 and CDR2: SGHVS and FNYEAQ. Unmatched junction bases numbered 13, after V lost 2 bases and J lost 2 bases. The CDR3 reads CASSLSPTGAGSTNEKLFF. CDR3 in DNA: TGTGCCAGCAGCTTATCCCCGACAGGGGCAGGTTCGACTAATGAAAAACTGTTTTTT.